This T cell receptor (beta chain) was sequenced in a study of shared clonotypes between healthy human individuals. This CDR3 has 13 residues. The germline V and J ends were trimmed by 3 bases and 5 bases, with 11 bases remaining between them. Germline loops: CDR1 SGHNT, CDR2 YYREEE (reference sequence). From CD4+ cells came CD45RA+ naive and CD45RA-negative memory subsets. General observations from the study: A small donor pool kept down the genetic and exposure-history diversity that was represented.

A word on this clone: Its antigen is not known. Other DNA sequences in the same sample also yield this CDR3.

Profiled with immunoSEQ multiplex PCR; TCRdb holds only in-frame clones, not every one. The profile covers millions of clones, with 85% to 95% appearing a single time and 0.1% to 0.15% taken by the ten largest. This TCR derives from a man younger than 30 in good health. V gene TRBV5-4 combines with J gene TRBJ1-2, with a weak D call TRBD1 (5 bases). The sequenced sample was naive CD4+ T cells sorted from blood. Specified subset: CD45RA+ positively selected. The CDR3 sequence is CASSSAGGYGYTF. Written as DNA, the CDR3 is TGTGCCAGCAGCTCGGCGGGGGGTTATGGCTACACCTTC.